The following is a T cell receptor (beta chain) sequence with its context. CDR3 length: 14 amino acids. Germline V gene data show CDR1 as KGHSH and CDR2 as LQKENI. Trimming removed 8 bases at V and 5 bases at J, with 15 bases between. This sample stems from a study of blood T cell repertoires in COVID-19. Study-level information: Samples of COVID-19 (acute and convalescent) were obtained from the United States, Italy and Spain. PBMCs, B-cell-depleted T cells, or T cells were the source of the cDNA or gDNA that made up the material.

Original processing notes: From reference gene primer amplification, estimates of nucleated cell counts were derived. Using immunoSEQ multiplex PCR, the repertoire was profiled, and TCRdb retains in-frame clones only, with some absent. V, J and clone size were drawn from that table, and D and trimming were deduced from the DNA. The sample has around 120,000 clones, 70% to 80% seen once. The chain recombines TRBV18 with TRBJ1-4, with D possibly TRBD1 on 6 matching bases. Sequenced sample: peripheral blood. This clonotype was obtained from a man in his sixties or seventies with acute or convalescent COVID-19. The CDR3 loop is CASVPGHSNEKLFF. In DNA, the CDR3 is TGTGCCAGCGTCCCGGGACACTCAAATGAAAAACTGTTTTTT.